This T cell receptor (beta chain) originates from a study of blood T cell repertoires in COVID-19. The assay was immunoSEQ multiplex PCR, and TCRdb's table has in-frame clones only and misses some. The sample has about 270,000 clones, around 87% seen once. The table lists this clone with a count of one. Trimming took 0 bases from V and 5 from J, leaving 4 bases between them. This CDR3 is built from 12 residues. CDR1 is MNHEY, CDR2 SVGEGT, per germline. This TCR came from a woman between 18 and 30 years old who had recovered from COVID-19. The sample comprised PBMCs or T cells enriched from blood (not recorded which). The chain joins TRBV6-2 or TRBV6-3 to TRBJ2-5; D not certain. The CDR3 DNA reads TGTGCCAGCAGTTACTCGAGGGAGACCCAGTACTTC. It is translated as CASSYSRETQYF.